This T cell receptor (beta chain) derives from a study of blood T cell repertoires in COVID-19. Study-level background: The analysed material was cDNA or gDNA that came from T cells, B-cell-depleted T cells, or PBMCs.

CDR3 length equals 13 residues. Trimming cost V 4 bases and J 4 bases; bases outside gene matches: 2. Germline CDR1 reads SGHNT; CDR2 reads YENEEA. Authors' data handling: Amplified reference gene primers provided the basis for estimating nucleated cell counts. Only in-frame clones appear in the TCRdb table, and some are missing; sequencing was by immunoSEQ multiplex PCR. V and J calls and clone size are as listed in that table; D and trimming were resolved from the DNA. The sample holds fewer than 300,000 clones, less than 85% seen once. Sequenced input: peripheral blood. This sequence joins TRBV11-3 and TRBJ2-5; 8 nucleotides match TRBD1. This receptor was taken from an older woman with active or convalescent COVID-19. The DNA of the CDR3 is TGTGCCAGCAGCTCCGGACAGGGAGAGACCCAGTACTTC. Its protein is CASSSGQGETQYF.